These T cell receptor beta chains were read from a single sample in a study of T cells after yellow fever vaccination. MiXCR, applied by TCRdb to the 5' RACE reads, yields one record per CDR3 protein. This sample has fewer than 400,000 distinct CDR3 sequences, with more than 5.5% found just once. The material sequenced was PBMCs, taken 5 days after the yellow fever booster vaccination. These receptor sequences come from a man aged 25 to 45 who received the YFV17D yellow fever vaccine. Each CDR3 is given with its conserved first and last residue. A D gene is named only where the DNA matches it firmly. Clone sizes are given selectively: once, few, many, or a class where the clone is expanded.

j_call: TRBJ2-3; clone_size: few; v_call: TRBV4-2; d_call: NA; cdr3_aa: CASSQSGGNTDTQYF; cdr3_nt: TGTGCCAGCAGCCAATCCGGCGGGAACACAGATACGCAGTATTTT
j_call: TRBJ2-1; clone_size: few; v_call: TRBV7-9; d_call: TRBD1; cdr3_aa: CASSHRGLRTNEQFF; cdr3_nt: TGTGCCAGCAGCCACAGGGGCCTGCGGACTAATGAGCAGTTCTTC
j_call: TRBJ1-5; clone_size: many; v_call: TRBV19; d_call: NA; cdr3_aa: CASSWSGDQPQHF; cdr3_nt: TGTGCCAGTAGCTGGTCAGGAGATCAGCCCCAGCATTTT
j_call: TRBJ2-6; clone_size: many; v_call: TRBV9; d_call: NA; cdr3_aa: CASSIRVRGTNVLTF; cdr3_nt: TGTGCCAGCAGCATCCGGGTCCGGGGGACCAACGTCCTGACTTTC
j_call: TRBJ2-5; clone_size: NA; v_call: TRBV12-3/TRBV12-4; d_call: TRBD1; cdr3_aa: CASRRQGYTQYF; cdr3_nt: TGTGCCAGCCGACGACAGGGGTATACCCAGTACTTC
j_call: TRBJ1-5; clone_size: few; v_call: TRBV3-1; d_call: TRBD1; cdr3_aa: CASSRSGTGGDQPQHF; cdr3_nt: TGTGCCAGCAGCCGCTCCGGGACAGGGGGCGATCAGCCCCAGCATTTT
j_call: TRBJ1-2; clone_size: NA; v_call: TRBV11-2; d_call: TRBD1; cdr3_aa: CASRAGTAYGYTF; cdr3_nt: TGTGCCAGCAGGGCAGGGACAGCTTATGGCTACACCTTC
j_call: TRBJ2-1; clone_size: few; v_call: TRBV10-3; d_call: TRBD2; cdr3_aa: CAISPKRDEQFF; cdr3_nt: TGTGCCATCAGTCCAAAGCGGGACGAGCAGTTCTTC
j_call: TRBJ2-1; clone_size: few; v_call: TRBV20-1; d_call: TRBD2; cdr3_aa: CSARAGGRATSYNEQFF; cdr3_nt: TGCAGTGCTAGAGCCGGCGGGAGGGCGACCTCCTACAATGAGCAGTTCTTC
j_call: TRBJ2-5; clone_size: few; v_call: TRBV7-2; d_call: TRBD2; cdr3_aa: CASSIKSGREETQYF; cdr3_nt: TGTGCCAGCAGCATAAAAAGCGGGAGGGAAGAGACCCAGTACTTC
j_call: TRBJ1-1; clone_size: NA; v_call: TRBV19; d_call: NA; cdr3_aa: CASSNSFREEAFF; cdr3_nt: TGTGCCAGTAGTAATAGTTTCAGAGAAGAAGCTTTCTTT
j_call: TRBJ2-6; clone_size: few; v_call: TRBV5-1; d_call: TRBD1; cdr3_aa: CASSLAGQVGANVLTF; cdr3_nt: TGCGCCAGCAGCTTGGCCGGACAGGTGGGGGCCAACGTCCTGACTTTC
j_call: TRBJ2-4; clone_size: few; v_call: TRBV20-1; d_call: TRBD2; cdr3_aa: CSARESGAYKNIQYF; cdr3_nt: TGCAGTGCTAGAGAGAGCGGGGCCTACAAAAACATTCAGTACTTC
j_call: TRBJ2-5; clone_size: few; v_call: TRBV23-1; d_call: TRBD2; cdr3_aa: CASRRLAGVSETQYF; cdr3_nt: TGCGCCAGCAGAAGGCTAGCGGGAGTGAGCGAGACCCAGTACTTC
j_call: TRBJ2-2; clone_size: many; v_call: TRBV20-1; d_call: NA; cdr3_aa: CSASGETGELFF; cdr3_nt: TGCAGTGCTTCCGGGGAAACCGGGGAGCTGTTTTTT
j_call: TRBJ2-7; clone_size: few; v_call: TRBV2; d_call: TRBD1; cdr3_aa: CASSSDRTEQYF; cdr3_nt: TGTGCCAGCAGCTCGGACAGGACCGAGCAGTACTTC
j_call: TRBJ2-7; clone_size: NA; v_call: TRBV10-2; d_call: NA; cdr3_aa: CASKEGVSGDYEQYF; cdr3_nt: TGCGCCAGCAAAGAGGGGGTCTCGGGGGATTACGAGCAGTACTTC
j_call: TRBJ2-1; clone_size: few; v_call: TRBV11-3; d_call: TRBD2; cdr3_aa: CASSLGGWGQLGLAGGWDEQFF; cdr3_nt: TGTGCCAGCAGCTTAGGTGGCTGGGGTCAACTAGGACTAGCGGGAGGGTGGGATGAGCAGTTCTTC
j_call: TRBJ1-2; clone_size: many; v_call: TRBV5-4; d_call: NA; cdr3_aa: CASSTKGDYGYTF; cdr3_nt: TGTGCCAGCAGCACTAAAGGGGACTATGGCTACACCTTC
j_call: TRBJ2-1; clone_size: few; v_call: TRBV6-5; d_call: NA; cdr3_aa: CASSYPPSAKLNEQFF; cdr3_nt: TGTGCCAGCAGTTACCCCCCTAGCGCCAAGTTGAATGAGCAGTTCTTC
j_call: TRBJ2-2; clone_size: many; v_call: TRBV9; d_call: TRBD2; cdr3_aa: CASSLSGRGDTGELFF; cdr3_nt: TGTGCCAGCAGCCTTAGCGGGAGAGGCGACACCGGGGAGCTGTTTTTT
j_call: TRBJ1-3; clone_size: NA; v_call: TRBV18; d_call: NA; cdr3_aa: CASSPLGLENSGNTIYF; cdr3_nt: TGTGCCAGCTCACCACTCGGCTTGGAAAACTCTGGAAACACCATATATTTT
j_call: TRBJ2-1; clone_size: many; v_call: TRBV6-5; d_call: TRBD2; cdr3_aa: CASSSKIGTSGRYEQFF; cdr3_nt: TGTGCCAGCAGTTCGAAGATCGGGACTAGCGGGAGATATGAGCAGTTCTTC
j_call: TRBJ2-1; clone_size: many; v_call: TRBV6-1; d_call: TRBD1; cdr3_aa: CASRRDREVDEQFF; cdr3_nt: TGTGCCAGCAGACGGGACAGGGAAGTCGATGAGCAGTTCTTC
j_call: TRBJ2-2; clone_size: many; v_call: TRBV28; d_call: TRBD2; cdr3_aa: CASGAGGPTGELFF; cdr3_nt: TGTGCCAGCGGGGCGGGAGGCCCTACCGGGGAGCTGTTTTTT
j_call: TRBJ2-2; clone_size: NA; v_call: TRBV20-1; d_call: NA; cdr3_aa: CSARDPAGENTGELFF; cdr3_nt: TGCAGTGCTAGAGATCCAGCCGGAGAAAACACCGGGGAGCTGTTTTTT
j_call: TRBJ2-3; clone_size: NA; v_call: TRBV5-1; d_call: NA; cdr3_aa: CASSSPGAQNAQYF; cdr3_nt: TGCGCCAGCAGCTCCCCAGGGGCGCAAAATGCGCAGTATTTT
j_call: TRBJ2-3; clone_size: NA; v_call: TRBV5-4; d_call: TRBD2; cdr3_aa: CASSDPALAGGDTQYF; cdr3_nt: TGTGCCAGCAGCGACCCCGCTCTAGCGGGAGGAGATACGCAGTATTTT
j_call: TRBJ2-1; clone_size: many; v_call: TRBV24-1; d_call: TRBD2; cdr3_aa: CATSDSLLVSGRSVDEQFF; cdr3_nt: TGTGCCACCAGTGATTCCCTGTTGGTTAGCGGGAGGTCGGTCGATGAGCAGTTCTTC
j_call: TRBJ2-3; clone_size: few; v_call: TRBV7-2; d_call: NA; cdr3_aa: CASSLRLRGGTDTQYF; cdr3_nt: TGTGCCAGCAGCTTACGGTTAAGGGGGGGCACAGATACGCAGTATTTT
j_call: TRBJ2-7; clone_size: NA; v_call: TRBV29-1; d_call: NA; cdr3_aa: CSVVWQGGYEQYF; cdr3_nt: TGCAGCGTTGTTTGGCAGGGGGGCTACGAGCAGTACTTC
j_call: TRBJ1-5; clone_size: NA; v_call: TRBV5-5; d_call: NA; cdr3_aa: CASSAVWQANQPQHF; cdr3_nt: TGTGCCAGCAGCGCCGTTTGGCAGGCGAATCAGCCCCAGCATTTT
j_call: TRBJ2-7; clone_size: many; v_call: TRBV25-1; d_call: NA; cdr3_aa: CASSGDEAGARARTYEQYF; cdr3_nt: TGTGCCAGCAGTGGGGATGAGGCAGGGGCGCGAGCCCGGACCTACGAGCAGTACTTC
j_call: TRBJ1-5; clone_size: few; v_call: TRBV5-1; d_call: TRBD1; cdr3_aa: CASSLGTVMGEQPQHF; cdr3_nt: TGCGCCAGCAGCCTTGGGACAGTCATGGGGGAGCAGCCCCAGCATTTT
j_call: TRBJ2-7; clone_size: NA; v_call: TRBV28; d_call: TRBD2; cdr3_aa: CASRLPGRRGYYEQYF; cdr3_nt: TGTGCCAGCAGACTTCCCGGGCGGCGGGGGTACTACGAGCAGTACTTC
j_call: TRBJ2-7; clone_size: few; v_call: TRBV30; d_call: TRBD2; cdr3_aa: CAWSVPLSGSTAEQYF; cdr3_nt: TGTGCCTGGAGTGTTCCACTTAGCGGGAGTACCGCCGAGCAGTACTTC
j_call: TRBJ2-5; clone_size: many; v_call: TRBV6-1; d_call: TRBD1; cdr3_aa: CASRDGQGKSETQYF; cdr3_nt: TGTGCCAGCAGGGATGGACAGGGGAAGTCAGAGACCCAGTACTTC
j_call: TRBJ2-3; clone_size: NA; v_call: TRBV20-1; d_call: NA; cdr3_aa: CSASGPTDTQYF; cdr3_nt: TGCAGTGCGTCCGGGCCCACAGATACGCAGTATTTT
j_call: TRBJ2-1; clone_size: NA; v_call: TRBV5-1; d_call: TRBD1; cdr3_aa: CASSLGQGMLNEQFF; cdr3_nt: TGCGCCAGCAGCTTGGGACAGGGGATGCTAAATGAGCAGTTCTTC
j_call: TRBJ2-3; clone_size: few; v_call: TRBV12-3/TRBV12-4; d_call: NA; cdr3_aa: CASSTRGGRTDTQYF; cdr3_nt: TGTGCCAGCAGCACGCGAGGGGGACGCACAGATACGCAGTATTTT
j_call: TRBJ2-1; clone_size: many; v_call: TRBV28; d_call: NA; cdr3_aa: CASRLGVSSYNEQFF; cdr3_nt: TGTGCCAGCAGGCTTGGTGTTAGTTCCTACAATGAGCAGTTCTTC
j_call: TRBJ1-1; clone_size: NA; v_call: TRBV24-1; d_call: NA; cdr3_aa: CATREGDTEAFF; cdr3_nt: TGTGCCACCAGGGAAGGGGACACTGAAGCTTTCTTT
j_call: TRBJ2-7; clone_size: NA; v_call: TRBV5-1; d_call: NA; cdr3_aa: CASSLTQAKNEQYF; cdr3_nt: TGCGCCAGCAGCTTGACACAGGCTAAGAACGAGCAGTACTTC